This TCR beta chain was sequenced during a study of Ad26.COV2.S vaccination and SARS-CoV-2 variants. The wider study: The authors gave Ad26.COV2.S intramuscularly, either once or twice 56 days apart. Findings and limits, study-wide: An underestimation of total T cell responses may have resulted from the TCR breadth and depth analyses.

CDR1 and CDR2 from the germline V gene are MNHEY and SMNVEV (reference sequence). CDR3 size: 14 residues. Between the trimmed V and J ends, which lost 2 bases and 7 bases, there was a span of 14 bases. Treatment reported: 15 to 20 received Ad26.COV2.S at low or high dose, single or two shots; a few received placebo; per-sample allocation not given. On day 63 after the first injection, vaccine and placebo recipients gave samples. Data came from immunoSEQ multiplex PCR; TCRdb stores just in-frame clones and leaves some out. Of about 680,000 clones in the sample, roughly 90% were seen once. To note about this clone: As yet, its antigen is unknown.

The genes are TRBV27 and TRBJ1-2; TRBD1 is a possible D gene (5 bases). The sequence was obtained from a person between 18 and 60 years old who received the Ad26.COV2.S COVID-19 vaccine or a placebo. The sequencing here drew on peripheral blood, taken in a trial of Ad26.COV2.S vaccine versus placebo. The CDR3 reads CASSLEGRGGGYTF. CDR3 DNA: TGTGCCAGCAGTTTAGAGGGGAGGGGTGGTGGCTACACCTTC.